This T cell receptor (beta chain) was recorded in a study of regulatory T cells in long-lasting Graves disease. With regard to this clonotype: A read error is likely, as this CDR3 ends without the conserved phenylalanine or tryptophan. It is unclear where the CDR3 begins or ends on the DNA, so no DNA is shown, and the CDR3 is as TCRdb lists it.

CDR1 MDHEN and CDR2 SYDVKM come from the germline V gene. The length of the CDR3 is 12 amino acids, counting both ends. Building the TCR beta libraries relied on iRepertoire HTBI primers, and CDR3 regions underwent Arm-PCR. TCRdb analysed the multiplex PCR reads with MiXCR anew, one entry per CDR3 protein. Of 430,000 or so distinct CDR3 sequences listed, under 25% are singletons. The time point: persistent/refractory GD, antithyroid drugs over 5 years with positive TRAb. Preparation of the TCR library used RNA extracted from PBMCs. This TCR derives from a female donor with Graves disease. The sequencing used peripheral blood mononuclear cells (PBMCs), collected when the disease was refractory, from a patient treated with antithyroid drugs. The chain uses TRBV28 and TRBJ2-3; the table's TRBD2 call for D was not verified on the DNA. The CDR3 spells CASSSWTSLLIL.